Described below is a single T cell receptor beta chain sequence and its context. Antigen unknown. The sample originates from a study of T cells after posttransplantation cyclophosphamide. Study-wide findings and caveats: Later post-transplant blood repertoires were often dominated by donor CD8+ memory clones.

Profiling relied on immunoSEQ multiplex PCR, and the TCRdb table lists in-frame clones only, not all of them. There are around 890 clones in the sample; around 50% occur only once, and 40% to 55% lies in the top ten. This CDR3 contains 15 residues. Germline-derived CDR1 and CDR2 are SNHLY and FYNNEI. V lost 7 bases to trimming and J lost 4 bases, with 20 bases between them. A marrow graft followed busulfan-fludarabine conditioning, with cyclophosphamide on days +3 and +4. The input for sequencing was CD8+ T cells sorted from blood, taken after allogeneic stem cell transplant with posttransplant cyclophosphamide. This clonotype was sampled from a female patient aged 60 to 70 who received an allogeneic stem cell transplant from a related donor and was CMV-positive. The T cells may partly be graft donor cells. V gene TRBV2 combines with J gene TRBJ2-7; possibly TRBD2 for D (5 bases). CDR3 bases: TGTGCCAGCAAGGAGGACCTCGGTAGTTCTTACGAGCAGTACTTC. Translation gives CASKEDLGSSYEQYF.